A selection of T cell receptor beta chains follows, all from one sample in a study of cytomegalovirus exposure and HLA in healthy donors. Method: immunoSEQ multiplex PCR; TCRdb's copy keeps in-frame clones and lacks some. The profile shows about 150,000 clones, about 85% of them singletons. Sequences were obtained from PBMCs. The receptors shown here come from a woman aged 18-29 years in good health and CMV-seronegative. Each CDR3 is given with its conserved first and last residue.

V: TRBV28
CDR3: CASSIPRGGANSPLHF

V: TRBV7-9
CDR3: CASRRTSGPYEQYF

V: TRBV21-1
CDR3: CASRGKTGYYGYTF

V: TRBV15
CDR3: CATSRSTGTGEETQYF

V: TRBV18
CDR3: CASSPPSNGEGGYTF

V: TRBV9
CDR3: CASSQRGAPPSGELFF

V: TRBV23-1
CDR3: CASSQSSADNYEQYF

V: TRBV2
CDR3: CASSVQANTGELFF

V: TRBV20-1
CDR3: CSAGSSETQYF

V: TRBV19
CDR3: CASSIGLPDTQYF

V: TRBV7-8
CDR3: CASSPWPTYGTGGSPRNSPLHF

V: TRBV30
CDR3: CAWSRTGELFF

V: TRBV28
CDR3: CASRIQGRNTGELFF

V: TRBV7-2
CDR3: CASSLGTSGGGYEQYF

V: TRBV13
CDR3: CASSLLTRGGAFF

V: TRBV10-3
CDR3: CAIPSGDSYNEQFF

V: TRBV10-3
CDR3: CAISDDRRGGLANYGYTF

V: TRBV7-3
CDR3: CASSSGRAYGGYTF

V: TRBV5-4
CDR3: CASSPGGQPDLEQYF

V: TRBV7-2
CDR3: CASSYRDRGEQYF

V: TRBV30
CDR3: CAWSAGSKETQYF

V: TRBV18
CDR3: CASSPSNNQPQHF

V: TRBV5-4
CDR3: CASSFGLAGDYEQFF

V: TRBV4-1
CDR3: CASSNPGQGDYEQYF

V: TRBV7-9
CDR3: CASSSRPGHNTDTQYF

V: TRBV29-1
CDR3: CSTRQGGLNTEAFF

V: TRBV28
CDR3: CASSQPYLGTEAFF

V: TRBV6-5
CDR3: CASSLRGREQFF

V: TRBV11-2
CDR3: CASSPRNTIYF

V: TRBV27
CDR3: CASSFFRTGDDEQYF

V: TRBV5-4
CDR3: CASSLLRGQETQYF

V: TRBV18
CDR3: CASSPGTTLTDTQYF

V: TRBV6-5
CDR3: CASSRGADNEQFF

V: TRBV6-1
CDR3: CAAWGGSNSPLHF

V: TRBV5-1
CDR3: CASNTGPGEQYF